Each of the 24 T cell receptor beta chains below was sequenced from the same sample in a study of T cell repertoires in cytomegalovirus infection. TCRdb passed the reads through MiXCR, listing each CDR3 protein once. Of hundreds of thousands of distinct CDR3 sequences in the sample, approximately 24% were seen once. Source material: CD8+ T cells from PBMCs. The receptors were gathered from a human donor in good health (CMV status not recorded). Some clones in this sample may be carry-over from other donors' samples.

The table lists this clonotype with a few counts. The J gene is TRBJ2-7, the V gene TRBV13; 9 bases line up with TRBD1. J lost 5 bases, V lost 5 bases, and 7 bases had no gene match. The CDR3 spans 14 residues. Germline assignment: CDR1 PRHDT and CDR2 FYEKMQ (reference sequence). The CDR3 nucleotides read TGTGCCAGCAGCGTACAGGGGGCGCCCGACGAGCAGTACGTC. Its protein product is CASSVQGAPDEQYV.

This clonotype was seen only a few times. This chain uses TRBV28 with TRBJ2-5, with D possibly being TRBD1 or TRBD2 (5 bases each). The CDR3 sequence is 14 residues long. V shed 7 bases and J shed 5 bases, with 17 bases lying between them. Per germline, CDR1 MDHEN and CDR2 SYDVKM. CDR3 sequence: CASNKGWGWETQYF. In DNA, the CDR3 is TGTGCCAGCAATAAAGGCTGGGGGTGGGAGACCCAGTACTTC.

This clonotype has a handful of counts. V is TRBV14 and J is TRBJ2-5; TRBD1 is a possible D gene (5 bases). The germline CDR1 and CDR2 sequences are SGHDN and FVKESK. The CDR3 is 17 amino acids. Between the trimmed V and J ends, which lost 1 base and 4 bases, there was a span of 19 bases. The CDR3 DNA reads TGTGCCAGCAGCCAAGGCAGGGTAATAAGGCGAGGAGAGACCCAGTACTTC. Its translation is CASSQGRVIRRGETQYF.

This clonotype was seen at least ten times. The chain uses TRBV12-3 or TRBV12-4 and TRBJ1-5, with D perhaps matching TRBD1 (6 bases). The CDR3 is 16 amino acids. The V end was cut by 4 bases, the J end by 0 bases, with 13 bases between. CDR3 loop: CASSSRDIDSNQPQHF. In nucleotides, the CDR3 is TGTGCCAGCAGTTCCCGGGACATTGATAGCAATCAGCCCCAGCATTTT.

J is TRBJ2-1 and V is TRBV25-1; tentatively, D is TRBD1 (6 bases). Germline V gene data show CDR1 as MGHDK and CDR2 as SYGVNS. The CDR3 runs to 18 residues. The V end was cut by 2 bases, the J end by 3 bases, with 20 bases between. The CDR3: CASSEQLPGRGDYNEQFF. CDR3 in DNA: TGTGCCAGCAGTGAACAACTGCCGGGCAGGGGAGACTACAATGAGCAGTTCTTC.

V gene TRBV6-5 combines with J gene TRBJ1-3; possibly TRBD1 for D (5 bases). The CDR3 is made up of 15 amino acids. Germline V lookup: CDR1 MNHEY, CDR2 SVGAGI. V shed 0 bases and J shed 2 bases, with 8 bases lying between them. The CDR3 nucleotides read TGTGCCAGCAGTTACTCTTGGGACCCTGGAAACACCATATATTTT. This codes for CASSYSWDPGNTIYF.

The rearrangement joins TRBV20-1 to TRBJ1-5; no reliable D call. CDR1 is DFQATT and CDR2 is SNEGSKA in the germline V gene (reference sequence). Trimming left V 1 base short and J 0 bases short, with 13 bases between. There are 16 residues in the CDR3. CDR3 in amino acids: CSARGEVSYSNQPQHF. As DNA, the CDR3 is TGCAGTGCTAGAGGAGAGGTCAGTTATAGCAATCAGCCCCAGCATTTT.

V and J are TRBV4-1 and TRBJ2-1; D ambiguous. Trimming stripped 0 bases from V and 6 bases from J, with 12 bases between. Germline-derived CDR1 and CDR2 are MGHRA and YSYEKL. The CDR3 consists of 15 residues. The CDR3, as DNA: TGCGCCAGCAGCCAAGATTCCGGGTCAGCCAATGAGCAGTTCTTC. Its translation: CASSQDSGSANEQFF.

This clonotype was seen more than once but under ten times. V usage is TRBV6-2 or TRBV6-3 and J usage is TRBJ2-5; TRBD2 might be the D (7 bases). V dropped 1 base and J dropped 1 base, with 10 bases sitting between them. The CDR3 length is 15 residues. Germline V lookup: CDR1 MNHEY, CDR2 SVGEGT. CDR3 sequence: CASSYLGGAQETQYF. CDR3 nucleotides: TGTGCCAGCAGTTACTTGGGGGGGGCCCAAGAGACCCAGTACTTC.

This clonotype was seen ten or more times. This chain uses TRBV7-8 with TRBJ2-6; D is perhaps TRBD1 (5 bases). CDR3 length: 16 residues. The germline CDR1 and CDR2 sequences are SGHVS and FQNEAQ. V was trimmed by 8 bases and J by 2 bases, leaving 16 bases between them. The chain's CDR3 is CASFGHPVTGANVLTF. The DNA of the CDR3 is TGTGCCAGCTTTGGACATCCCGTTACTGGGGCCAACGTCCTGACTTTC.

Remarks on this clonotype: The junction differs from germline at one of its ends, possibly a read error. The rearrangement links TRBV4-2 to TRBJ1-4; D perhaps matches TRBD1 (6 bases). From germline, CDR1 is LGHNA and CDR2 YNFKEQ. The CDR3 has 15 residues. The CDR3 here is CASNQEGVVNEKLFF. CDR3 sequence (DNA): TGTGCCAGCAACCAAGAGGGGGTTGTGAATGAAAAACTGTTTTTT.

The chain is built from TRBV9 and TRBJ2-1; D might be TRBD1 (5 bases). CDR1 is SGDLS and CDR2 is YYNGEE in the germline V gene. The CDR3 extends over 17 amino acids. Trimming left V 0 bases short and J 1 base short, with 14 bases between. CDR3 region: CASSVVGRRESYNEQFF. The CDR3 DNA reads TGTGCCAGCAGCGTAGTAGGTCGCAGGGAATCCTACAATGAGCAGTTCTTC. Looking up the rest from reference TRBV9 and TRBJ2-1 gives the full variable domain: DSGVTQTPKHLITATGQRVTLRCSPRSGDLSVYWYQQSLDQGLQFLIQYYNGEERAKGNILERFSAQQFPDLHSELNLSSLELGDSALYFCASSVVGRRESYNEQFFGPGTRLTVL.

Many counts were recorded for this clonotype. The chain is built from TRBV7-9 and TRBJ1-1; no clear D gene. Germline assignment: CDR1 SEHNR and CDR2 FQNEAQ (reference sequence). The CDR3 sequence is 14 residues long. Trimming removed 1 base at V and 4 bases at J, with 10 bases between. CDR3: CASSLEVGLTEAFF. CDR3 nucleotides: TGTGCCAGCAGCTTAGAGGTCGGGCTCACTGAAGCTTTCTTT.

To note about this clonotype: A much larger clone differs from this one at a single base, so this may be a read error. The chain carries TRBV7-2 and TRBJ1-5, with D perhaps TRBD2 (5 bases). The J call is uncertain, as TRBJ2-3 better fits the DNA end. Per the germline V gene, CDR1 is SGHTA and CDR2 is FQGNSA. CDR3 length: 15 residues. The CDR3 region is CASSRLGSSNQPQYF. The DNA for the CDR3 is TGTGCCAGCAGCCGCCTGGGGAGTAGCAATCAGCCCCAGTATTTT.

This clonotype has just a few counts. The rearrangement uses TRBV5-4 and TRBJ2-5; D gene unclear. CDR1 is SGHNT, CDR2 YYREEE, per germline (reference sequence). CDR3 length: 17 amino acids. Trimming pared 0 bases from V and 2 bases from J, leaving 17 bases between. The CDR3, as DNA: TGTGCCAGCAGCTTGGCCATAGAGCGAAGAGCGCAAGAGACCCAGTACTTC. Translation gives CASSLAIERRAQETQYF.

Many counts were recorded for this clonotype. CDR3 amino acids: CASSLELAGENTQYF. In DNA, the CDR3 is TGTGCCAGCAGCTTAGAACTAGCGGGGGAGAATACGCAGTATTTT. The chain carries TRBV7-9 and TRBJ2-3; 11 nucleotides match TRBD2. CDR1 and CDR2 (germline): SEHNR, FQNEAQ (reference sequence). V shed 1 base, J shed 7 bases, and the junction held 4 bases outside the gene matches. This CDR3 spans 15 amino acids. Full variable domain (outside the CDR3, taken from reference TRBV7-9 and TRBJ2-3): DTGVSQNPRHKITKRGQNVTFRCDPISEHNRLYWYRQTLGQGPEFLTYFQNEAQLEKSRLLSDRFSAERPKGSFSTLEIQRTEQGDSAMYLCASSLELAGENTQYFGPGTRLTVL.

This clonotype was found a few times. This chain links TRBV6-8 with TRBJ2-7; possible D gene TRBD2, 6 bases. This CDR3 has 14 amino acids. Germline V gene sequence: CDR1 MNHGY, CDR2 SAAAGT. Trimming took off 2 bases at V and 5 bases at J, with 13 bases between the two ends. The CDR3 loop is CASSYGGHPNEQYF. Written as DNA, the CDR3 is TGTGCCAGCAGTTACGGAGGGCATCCCAACGAGCAGTACTTC.

This clonotype was recorded at least ten times. The chain is built from TRBV6-1 and TRBJ2-3; TRBD1 matches 10 bases. Unmatched junction bases numbered 6, after V lost 5 bases and J lost 4 bases. The CDR3 is 15 residues long. Germline loops: CDR1 MNHNS, CDR2 SASEGT. The DNA for the CDR3 is TGTGCCAGCAGTCAGACAGGGGGCATCGCAGATACGCAGTATTTT. As protein: CASSQTGGIADTQYF.

This sequence joins TRBV20-1 and TRBJ1-5; weak D call: TRBD1 (5 bases). The CDR3 is 13 residues long. The V end was cut by 6 bases, the J end by 2 bases, with 11 bases between. Germline CDR1 and CDR2: DFQATT and SNEGSKA (reference sequence). The CDR3 region is CSARGYGNQPQHF. The CDR3 DNA reads TGCAGTGCAAGGGGCTATGGCAATCAGCCCCAGCATTTT.

In the case of this clonotype: A single base separates this from a much larger clone, so it may be a read error. The genes are TRBV7-2 and TRBJ1-4, with no clear D. The CDR3 loop spans 13 amino acids. CDR1 and CDR2 from the germline V gene are SGHTA and FQGNSA. With 3 bases removed from V and 7 bases from J, the gap between germline ends came to 9 bases. CDR3 loop: CASSFGLCEKLFF. For the CDR3, the DNA is TGTGCCAGCAGCTTTGGGTTGTGTGAAAAACTGTTTTTT.

The rearrangement uses TRBV13 and TRBJ2-7; D may correspond to TRBD1 or TRBD2 (5 bases each). Germline lookup yields CDR1 PRHDT and CDR2 FYEKMQ (reference sequence). CDR3 length: 13 amino acids. The CDR3 loop is CASTSRVSGHLDV. CDR3 bases: TGTGCCAGCACCTCAAGGGTCTCGGGGCATCTCGACGTC.

This clonotype was picked up many times. The chain is built from TRBV4-1 and TRBJ2-2; no clear D gene. Per the germline V gene, CDR1 is MGHRA and CDR2 is YSYEKL. Trimming took off 0 bases at V and 0 bases at J, with 5 bases between the two ends. The CDR3 contains 15 residues. CDR3 DNA: TGCGCCAGCAGCCAAGAGAGCTCGAACACCGGGGAGCTGTTTTTT. As protein: CASSQESSNTGELFF.

This clonotype came up a few times. The V gene is TRBV20-1, the J gene TRBJ2-7; TRBD1 matches 8 bases. Germline CDR1 DFQATT, CDR2 SNEGSKA (reference sequence). The CDR3 sequence is 14 residues long. V was clipped by 2 bases and J by 4 bases; unmatched bases: 7. This CDR3 reads CSARIRDRPYEQYF. The CDR3 DNA sequence: TGCAGTGCTAGAATTCGGGACAGGCCGTACGAGCAGTACTTC.

The chain recombines TRBV19 with TRBJ2-7; the D call may be TRBD1 or TRBD2 (6 bases each). The CDR3 is made up of 14 amino acids. V was trimmed by 3 bases and J by 2 bases, leaving 11 bases between them. Germline CDR1 is LNHDA and CDR2 is SQIVND (reference sequence). CDR3 DNA sequence: TGTGCCAGTAGTATTCGGGGGCCAACCTACGAGCAGTACTTC. Encoded protein: CASSIRGPTYEQYF.